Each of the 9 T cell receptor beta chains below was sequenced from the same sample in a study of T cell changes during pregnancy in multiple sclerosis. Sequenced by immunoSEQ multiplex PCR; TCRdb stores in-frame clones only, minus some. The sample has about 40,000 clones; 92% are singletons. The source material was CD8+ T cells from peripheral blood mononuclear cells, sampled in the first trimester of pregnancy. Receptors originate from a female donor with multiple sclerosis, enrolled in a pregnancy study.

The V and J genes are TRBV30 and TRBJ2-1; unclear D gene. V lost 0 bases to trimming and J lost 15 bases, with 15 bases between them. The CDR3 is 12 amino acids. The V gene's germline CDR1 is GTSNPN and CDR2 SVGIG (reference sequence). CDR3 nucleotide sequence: TGTGCCTGGAGTGTAGATGCCCCTACGGTGTTCTTC. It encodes CAWSVDAPTVFF.

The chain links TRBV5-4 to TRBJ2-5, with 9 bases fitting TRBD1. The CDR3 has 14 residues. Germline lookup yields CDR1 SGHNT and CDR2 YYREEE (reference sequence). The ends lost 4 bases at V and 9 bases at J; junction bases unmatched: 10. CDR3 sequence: CASSPPGQGPSQYF. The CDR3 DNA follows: TGTGCCAGCAGCCCCCCGGGACAGGGCCCGTCCCAGTACTTC.

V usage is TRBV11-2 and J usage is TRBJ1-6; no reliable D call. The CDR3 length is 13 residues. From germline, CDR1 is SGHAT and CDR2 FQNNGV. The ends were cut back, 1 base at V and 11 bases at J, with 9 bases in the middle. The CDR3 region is CASSLGLLPPLHF. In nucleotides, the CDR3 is TGTGCCAGCAGCTTAGGGCTCTTGCCACCCCTCCACTTT.

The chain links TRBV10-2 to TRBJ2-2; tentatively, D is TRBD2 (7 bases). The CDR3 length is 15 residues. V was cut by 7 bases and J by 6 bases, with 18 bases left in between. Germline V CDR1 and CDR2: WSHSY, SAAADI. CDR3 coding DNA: TGCGCCAGCACGCCCCGGGGGGCTTTCGCCGGGGAGCTGTTTTTT. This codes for CASTPRGAFAGELFF.

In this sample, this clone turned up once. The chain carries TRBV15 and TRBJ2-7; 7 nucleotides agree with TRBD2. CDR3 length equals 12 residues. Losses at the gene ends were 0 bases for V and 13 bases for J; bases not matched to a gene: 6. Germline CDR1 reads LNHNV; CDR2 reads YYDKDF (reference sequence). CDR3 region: CATSRDGAGEYF. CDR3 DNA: TGTGCCACCAGCAGAGATGGGGCGGGGGAATACTTC. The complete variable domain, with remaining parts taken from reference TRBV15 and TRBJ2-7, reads DAMVIQNPRYQVTQFGKPVTLSCSQTLNHNVMYWYQQKSSQAPKLLFHYYDKDFNNEADTPDNFQSRRPNTSFCFLDIRSPGLGDTAMYLCATSRDGAGEYFGPGTRLTVT.

The CDR3 is CASSGTSGGAKDTQYF. CDR3 DNA sequence: TGTGCCAGCAGCGGGACTAGCGGGGGGGCCAAAGATACGCAGTATTTT. V is TRBV9 and J is TRBJ2-3; 15 bases align to TRBD2. V shed 3 bases and J 5 bases; nucleotides not matched to a gene: 4. CDR3 length: 16 residues. Per germline, CDR1 SGDLS and CDR2 YYNGEE.

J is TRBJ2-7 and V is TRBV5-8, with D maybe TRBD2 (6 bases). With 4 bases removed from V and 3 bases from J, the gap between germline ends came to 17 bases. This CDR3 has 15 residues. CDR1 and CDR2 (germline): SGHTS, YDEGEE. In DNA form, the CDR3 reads TGTGCCAGCAGCGTTGTGCCTAGCGTGGTCTACGAGCAGTACTTC. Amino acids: CASSVVPSVVYEQYF.

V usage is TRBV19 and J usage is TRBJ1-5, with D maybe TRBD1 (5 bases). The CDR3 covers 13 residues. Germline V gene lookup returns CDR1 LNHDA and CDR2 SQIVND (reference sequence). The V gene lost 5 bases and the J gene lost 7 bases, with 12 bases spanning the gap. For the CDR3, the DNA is TGTGCCAGTAGTCCCCCGACAGTGCAGCCCCAGCATTTT. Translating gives CASSPPTVQPQHF.

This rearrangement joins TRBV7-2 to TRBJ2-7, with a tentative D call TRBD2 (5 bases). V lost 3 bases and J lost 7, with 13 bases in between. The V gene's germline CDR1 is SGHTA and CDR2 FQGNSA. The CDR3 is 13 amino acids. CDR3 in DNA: TGTGCCAGCAGCTTCGGACTGCCAAGGGAGCAGTACTTC. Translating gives CASSFGLPREQYF.